This T cell receptor (beta chain) originates from a study of metastatic and nonmetastatic thyroid tumors. Using MiXCR, TCRdb reanalyzed the PCR reads. The data contain around 6,600 clones, 27% of them singletons. Ahead of thyroid surgery, no patient had received treatment of any kind. The CDR3 contains 15 residues. A word on this clone: At one end, the junction sequence differs from germline, possibly due to a read error.

This receptor was taken from a male donor with papillary thyroid cancer or a benign thyroid nodule (not recorded which). Some clones in this sample may be carry-over from other donors' samples. J is TRBJ2-1 and V is TRBV12-3 or TRBV12-4; D may correspond to TRBD1 or TRBD2 (5 bases each). Sample: adjacent normal tissue. Written as DNA, the CDR3 is TGTGTCAGCATCCCCCCTAGCTGGGGCCGAAATGAGCAGTTCTTC. Its translation is CVSIPPSWGRNEQFF.